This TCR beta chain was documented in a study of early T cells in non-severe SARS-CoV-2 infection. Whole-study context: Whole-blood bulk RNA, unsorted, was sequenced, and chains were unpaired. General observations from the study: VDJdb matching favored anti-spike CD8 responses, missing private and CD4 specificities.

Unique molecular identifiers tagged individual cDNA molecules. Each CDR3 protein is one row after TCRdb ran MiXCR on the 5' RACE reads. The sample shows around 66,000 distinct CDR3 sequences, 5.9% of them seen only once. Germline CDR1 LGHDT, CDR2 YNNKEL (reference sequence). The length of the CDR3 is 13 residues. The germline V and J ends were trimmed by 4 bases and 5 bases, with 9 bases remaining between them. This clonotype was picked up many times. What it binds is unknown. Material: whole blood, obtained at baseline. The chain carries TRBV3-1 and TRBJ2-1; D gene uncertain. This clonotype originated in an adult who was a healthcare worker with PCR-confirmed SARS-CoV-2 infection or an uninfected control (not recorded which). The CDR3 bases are TGTGCCAGCAGCCGGTTGATGGACAATGAGCAGTTCTTC. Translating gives CASSRLMDNEQFF.